This T cell receptor beta chain was sequenced during a study of blood T cell repertoires in COVID-19 (dated by TCRdb to about 2020). Concerning the study at large: The collaborator samples originated in the United States, Italy and Spain and spanned the acute and convalescent phases of COVID-19. The repertoires were released in a freely available public database meant as a resource for research on the immune response to SARS-CoV-2. The sample metadata nearly always contained a de-identified subject ID, COVID-19 status, age in years and sex. Samples were obtained from the ongoing ImmuneRACE study (first 160 participants) and from 950 to 1,500 subjects provided by 6 global collaborators. Where available, HLA class I and class II types were obtained from metadata supplied by the sample provider rather than from assay-based typing. The material from the prospective study consisted of cDNA or gDNA derived from T cells, B-cell-depleted T cells, or PBMCs. Deeply sampled blood TCRbeta repertoires from subjects exposed to, actively infected with, or recovered from COVID-19 were included in the dataset. Beyond this particular receptor, the publication reports: Clinical and demographic metadata were provided uncurated, with the amount varying by source and participant.

Note on this clone: Its target antigen remains unknown. No quality values exist for individual bases; no much larger clone is one base distant.

TCRbeta CDR3 regions were amplified from genomic DNA by means of the immunoSEQ Assay, a bias-controlled multiplex PCR. For the original study's pipeline: The number of nucleated cells in each sample was estimated from the amplification of reference gene primers within the assay. To quantify the absolute abundance of each unique TCRbeta CDR3 rearrangement, sequence reads were collapsed and filtered. For each sample, productive Simpson clonality was calculated as the square root of Simpson's diversity index across productive rearrangements. TCRdb provides this immuneACCESS table in a form limited to in-frame rearrangements. Some clones are lacking; in checked studies, under half of them reflect an unresolved V gene, and why the rest are absent is not known. V and J calls and clone size are as listed in that table; D and trimming were resolved from the DNA. This sample has some 500,000 clones in its table, and 85% to 90% of those were observed once. Approximately 1.8% of the sample belongs to the ten largest clones.

In the prospective study, participants were about 18 to 100 years old, resided in around 25 geographic areas of the United States, and were enrolled through a virtual design. Cohort assignment in the prospective study relied on participant-reported clinical history from a screening survey and a study questionnaire. Recovered participants in ImmuneRACE Cohort 3 were defined by two consecutive negative NP/OP PCR tests, clearance by a healthcare professional, or resolution of symptoms. In the prospective study, whole blood, serum and a nasopharyngeal or oropharyngeal swab were collected from each participant by mobile phlebotomists. Over a roughly 2-month period, participants in the prospective study had the option of providing additional blood draws and questionnaires. Before DNA extraction, prospective study blood samples were shipped either frozen or at room temperature. The receptor was isolated from a woman aged 35 to 49 who had recovered from COVID-19. The sequencing sample was made of PBMCs or T cells enriched from blood (not recorded which).

The CDR3 region: CASSYGREVLRGTEAFF. The DNA reads TGTGCCAGCAGTTACGGCAGGGAGGTATTGCGGGGCACTGAAGCTTTCTTT. Rearrangement joined TRBV25-1 to TRBJ1-1; possibly the D gene is TRBD1, per 5 matching bases. The CDR3 starts with the cysteine, ends with the phenylalanine, and has 17 residues. Only the CDR3 part of the read is kept: 51 bases, read in frame from the first base. The junction shows trimming of 5 bases on V and 4 bases on J, plus 23 bases between the germline ends. The germline V gene specifies MGHDK as CDR1 and SYGVNS as CDR2. Extended through the reference TRBV25-1 and TRBJ1-1 proteins, this CDR3 yields the full variable domain: EADIYQTPRYLVIGTGKKITLECSQTMGHDKMYWYQQDPGMELHLIHYSYGVNSTEKGDLSSESTVSRIRTEHFPLTLESARPSHTSQYLCASSYGREVLRGTEAFFGQGTRLTVV.